This passage covers 15 T cell receptor beta chains from one sample sequenced in a study of monozygotic twins with inflammatory bowel disease. TCRdb reprocessed the 5' RACE reads and keeps a single row for each CDR3 protein, giving no DNA. This repertoire comprises about 420,000 distinct CDR3 sequences; its ten largest clones make up 2% to 2.5%. Sequenced sample: blood. The receptors come from a human donor with ulcerative colitis or Crohn's disease, or a healthy co-twin of an affected twin (not recorded which).

The genes are TRBV2 and TRBJ2-1. The CDR3 has 13 residues. Germline V gives CDR1 SNHLY, CDR2 FYNNEI. The CDR3 sequence: CASSEERDNEQFF.

The chain couples TRBV20-1 to TRBJ2-5; the TCRdb call, TRBD1, lacks DNA for checking. Germline V CDR1 and CDR2: DFQATT, SNEGSKA (reference sequence). The CDR3 has 15 residues. The CDR3 reads CSARSPGTVEETQYF.

The chain employs TRBV5-1 and TRBJ2-1; TCRdb returns TRBD1, unconfirmable since there is no DNA. Germline V CDR1 and CDR2: SGHRS, YFSETQ. This CDR3 has 16 amino acids. The CDR3 protein is CASSLEAGDRYNEQFF.

The V and J genes are TRBV4-1 and TRBJ1-1; lacking DNA, the TRBD1 call made by TCRdb goes unchecked. The CDR3 runs to 13 residues. Germline values: CDR1 MGHRA, CDR2 YSYEKL. The CDR3 sequence: CASSHEQGRDAFF.

The CDR3 spells CASSLARASTDTQYF. The V gene is TRBV5-1, the J gene TRBJ2-3. Germline loops: CDR1 SGHRS, CDR2 YFSETQ. CDR3 length: 15 amino acids.

The chain combines TRBV10-3 with TRBJ1-6; TCRdb indicates TRBD1, and absent DNA this call remains unverified. The CDR3 runs to 16 residues. Germline loops: CDR1 ENHRY, CDR2 SYGVKD. CDR3 amino acids: CATWDQTKGLNSPLHF.

This CDR3 is CASSPLDRAAGNTIYF. The chain recombines TRBV5-1 with TRBJ1-3; as DNA is missing, the TRBD1 call by TCRdb cannot be tested. Germline V CDR1 and CDR2: SGHRS, YFSETQ. This CDR3 contains 16 residues. The full variable domain, rest sourced from reference TRBV5-1 and TRBJ1-3, is KAGVTQTPRYLIKTRGQQVTLSCSPISGHRSVSWYQQTPGQGLQFLFEYFSETQRNKGNFPGRFSGRQFSNSRSEMNVSTLELGDSALYLCASSPLDRAAGNTIYFGEGSWLTVV.

This chain uses TRBV30 with TRBJ2-3; as DNA is missing, the TRBD1 call by TCRdb cannot be tested. CDR1 is GTSNPN, CDR2 SVGIG, per germline (reference sequence). This CDR3 region has 13 residues. The CDR3 protein is CAWAQGVPDTQYF.

The chain combines TRBV5-1 with TRBJ1-2; the TRBD1 assignment by TCRdb is unverifiable without DNA. Germline CDR1 and CDR2: SGHRS and YFSETQ. The CDR3 contains 17 residues. CDR3 protein: CASSWGTGGKDNYGYTF.

CDR3 region: CASSPRGREQFF. This chain connects TRBV12-3 or TRBV12-4 to TRBJ2-1; TCRdb's D gene call, TRBD1, goes unchecked for lack of DNA. The CDR3 is made up of 12 amino acids.

The rearrangement joins TRBV12-3 or TRBV12-4 to TRBJ2-7; TCRdb calls TRBD2, which cannot be checked without DNA. This CDR3 is built from 12 residues. This chain's CDR3 is CASRSGTPEQYF.

The CDR3 reads CASSLTSGGWDTQYF. The genes are TRBV27 and TRBJ2-3; TCRdb picks TRBD2, but there is no DNA to check that call. Germline V CDR1 and CDR2: MNHEY, SMNVEV (reference sequence). This CDR3 has 15 amino acids.

This chain uses TRBV25-1 with TRBJ1-2; TCRdb's assignment of TRBD1 cannot be checked, as there is no DNA. Germline V gene data show CDR1 as MGHDK and CDR2 as SYGVNS. The CDR3 is made up of 16 amino acids. The CDR3 sequence: CASSEYPSGDSNGYTF.

This chain joins TRBV9 and TRBJ1-2; without DNA, the TCRdb call of TRBD1 cannot be checked. Germline loops: CDR1 SGDLS, CDR2 YYNGEE. The CDR3 covers 14 residues. CDR3 region: CASSGASRIYGYTF.

The CDR3: CASSPNRGLAGGGDTQYF. The chain joins TRBV5-1 to TRBJ2-3; TCRdb's D call, TRBD2, is unchecked because there is no DNA. The CDR3 has 18 residues. Per the germline V gene, CDR1 is SGHRS and CDR2 is YFSETQ.